A selection of T cell receptor beta chains follows, all from one sample in a study of T cells in Graves' hyperthyroidism and ophthalmopathy. TCRdb fed the multiplex PCR reads into MiXCR, producing one record per CDR3 protein. The top ten hold 8.2% of the sample, which has approximately 560,000 distinct CDR3 sequences, 46% seen once. Sequencing was carried out using peripheral blood or thyroid tissue (not recorded which). These receptors all come from a woman aged 18-30 years with Graves' hyperthyroidism. The CDR3 runs from the conserved cysteine through the conserved F or W. The D gene is left open where the match is weak. Clone sizes are given selectively: once, few, many, or a class where the clone is expanded.

j_call clone_size v_call d_call cdr3_aa cdr3_nt
TRBJ2-2 - TRBV7-2 TRBD2 CASSQVAGRDYTGELFF TGTGCCAGCAGCCAAGTGGCCGGGAGGGACTACACCGGGGAGCTGTTTTTT
TRBJ1-6 few TRBV5-1 TRBD1 CASSLTTGSNSPLHF TGCGCCAGCAGCTTGACGACAGGGTCGAATTCACCCCTCCACTTT
TRBJ2-7 many TRBV25-1 TRBD2 CASSLGGLARYEQYF TGTGCCAGCAGTCTGGGGGGACTAGCGCGCTACGAGCAGTACTTC
TRBJ2-5 few TRBV18 - CASSPWADSQETQYF TGTGCCAGCTCACCCTGGGCCGACAGCCAAGAGACCCAGTACTTC
TRBJ2-5 few TRBV4-1 - CASSPAASGPKETQYF TGCGCCAGCAGCCCTGCGGCCAGCGGACCAAAAGAGACCCAGTACTTC
TRBJ2-5 once TRBV29-1 TRBD2 CSSLTSGSGETQYF TGCAGCTCGCTAACTAGCGGGAGCGGGGAGACCCAGTACTTC
TRBJ2-5 once TRBV29-1 TRBD2 CSVSGTSGSRKTQYF TGCAGCGTCTCTGGGACTAGCGGGAGTCGAAAGACCCAGTACTTC
TRBJ1-1 - TRBV9 TRBD1 CASSHYPGTGGTEAFF TGTGCCAGCAGCCACTATCCCGGGACAGGGGGCACTGAAGCTTTCTTT
TRBJ2-7 - TRBV6-1 TRBD1 CASRSAGTGYEQYF TGTGCCAGCAGGTCGGCCGGGACAGGCTACGAGCAGTACTTC
TRBJ1-2 - TRBV29-1 TRBD1 CSTDRGLGYTF TGCAGCACAGACAGGGGGCTCGGCTACACCTTC
TRBJ1-2 - TRBV12-3/TRBV12-4 - CASSPLALSANYGYTF TGTGCCAGCTCTCCCCTAGCCCTCTCAGCTAACTATGGCTACACCTTC
TRBJ2-2 few TRBV2 TRBD1 CASTSMTGVTGELFF TGTGCCAGCACCTCGATGACAGGGGTCACCGGGGAGCTGTTTTTT
TRBJ1-2 few TRBV2 TRBD1 CASSFGTGRGYTF TGTGCCAGCAGTTTCGGGACAGGGAGAGGCTACACCTTC
TRBJ2-7 few TRBV7-8 - CTSSLLHGDSSYEQYF TGTACCAGCAGCCTTTTACACGGAGACAGCTCCTACGAGCAGTACTTC
TRBJ1-2 - TRBV29-1 - CSVDPVSGAFGGYTF TGCAGCGTTGATCCTGTATCGGGGGCTTTTGGTGGCTACACCTTC
TRBJ1-5 - TRBV11-2 TRBD1 CARASRGNQPQHF TGTGCTAGAGCATCCAGGGGGAATCAGCCCCAGCATTTT
TRBJ1-2 many TRBV24-1 - CATSMTGVYRGYTF TGTGCCACCAGTATGACGGGGGTTTATCGCGGCTACACCTTC
TRBJ1-5 - TRBV15 TRBD1 CATSRRGRETQHF TGTGCCACCAGCAGAAGGGGGCGAGAGACCCAGCATTTT
TRBJ1-1 many TRBV24-1 - CATSDSQGLNTEAFF TGTGCCACCAGTGATTCACAGGGTCTGAACACTGAAGCTTTCTTT
TRBJ1-6 many TRBV20-1 - CSAIVGQGRRALHF TGCAGTGCGATCGTGGGCCAAGGGCGTCGGGCCCTCCACTTT
TRBJ2-3 few TRBV29-1 - CSGGSGHDADTQYF TGCAGCGGAGGTTCAGGGCACGACGCAGATACGCAGTATTTT
TRBJ1-2 - TRBV19 - CATTDGQPYTF TGTGCCACCACGGACGGACAGCCATACACCTTC
TRBJ2-7 - TRBV20-1 TRBD2 CSALAGASYEQYF TGCAGTGCTTTAGCGGGAGCGTCCTACGAGCAGTACTTC
TRBJ2-7 many TRBV29-1 - CSVERLVGYEQYF TGCAGCGTCGAGCGGCTTGTCGGCTACGAGCAGTACTTC
TRBJ2-7 - TRBV5-1 - CASSSTSPSSYEQYF TGCGCCAGCAGCTCCACCAGCCCTAGCTCCTACGAGCAGTACTTC
TRBJ1-2 few TRBV12-3/TRBV12-4 - CASSLAGGITF TGTGCCAGCAGTTTAGCTGGCGGGATTACCTTC
TRBJ2-5 - TRBV7-3 - CASSLGVNQETQYF TGTGCCAGCAGTTTGGGGGTAAACCAAGAGACCCAGTACTTC
TRBJ1-2 - TRBV4-3 - CASSQDWGRPNYGYTF TGCGCCAGCAGCCAAGATTGGGGCAGGCCCAACTATGGCTACACCTTC
TRBJ1-2 - TRBV14 - CASSPPRGFNYGYTF TGTGCCAGCAGCCCCCCCCGGGGTTTTAACTATGGCTACACCTTC
TRBJ2-5 once TRBV7-2 - CASSLRVRQETQHF TGTGCCAGCAGCTTACGGGTTAGACAAGAGACCCAGCACTTC
TRBJ2-7 many TRBV29-1 - CSVQSTDGWYEQYF TGCAGCGTACAATCCACTGACGGGTGGTACGAGCAGTACTTC
TRBJ1-1 many TRBV7-3 - CASSSGTGAMNTEAFF TGTGCCAGCAGCTCCGGGACTGGAGCTATGAACACTGAAGCTTTCTTT
TRBJ1-1 - TRBV5-1 - CASSGQNTGAFF TGCGCCAGCAGCGGGCAGAACACTGGAGCTTTCTTT
TRBJ1-2 - TRBV7-9 - CANSLVKGQGPPPDYGYTF TGTGCCAACAGCTTAGTGAAGGGGCAGGGGCCCCCGCCGGACTATGGCTACACCTTC
TRBJ1-1 - TRBV20-1 - CSARVHQMNTEALF TGCAGTGCTAGAGTCCACCAGATGAACACTGAAGCTCTCTTT
TRBJ2-2 once TRBV5-1 - CASRGSATGDTGELFF TGCGCCAGCAGGGGTTCAGCAACCGGGGACACCGGGGAGCTGTTTTTT
TRBJ1-2 many TRBV7-9 - CASSLAQGAYGYTF TGTGCCAGCAGCTTAGCCCAGGGAGCATATGGCTACACCTTC
TRBJ1-2 - TRBV4-1 TRBD1 CASSRRQGTYGYTF TGCGCCAGCAGCCGTCGACAGGGGACCTATGGCTACACCTTC
TRBJ2-3 - TRBV9 - CASSPPGQPSSSTDTQYF TGTGCCAGCAGCCCCCCCGGACAGCCGAGTTCTAGCACAGATACGCAGTATTTT
TRBJ1-5 - TRBV20-1 - CSARGGWQYQPQHF TGCAGTGCTAGAGGGGGGTGGCAGTATCAGCCCCAGCATTTT
TRBJ1-3 - TRBV10-3 - CAISLREQNTIYF TGTGCCATCAGTTTGCGGGAGCAAAACACCATATATTTT
TRBJ1-4 many TRBV10-3 - CAISEPPGATNEKLFF TGTGCCATCAGTGAACCCCCAGGAGCAACTAATGAAAAACTGTTTTTT